This paragraph reports one TCR beta chain. Its antigen is not known. The data stem from a study of cytomegalovirus exposure and HLA in healthy donors. Whole-study findings and limits: The authors listed around 150 TCR beta chains as cytomegalovirus-associated. Usually a TCR sequence was rare, but some public TCRs were found in many donors. Later on, an analysis tied some 17,000 TCR beta sequences to HLA alleles at 0.05 false discovery rate. As a later analysis revealed, the rate of TCR association differed by HLA locus, with DRB1 most and HLA-C fewest.

PCR involved 60 Vbeta and 13 Jbeta primers. Generated by immunoSEQ multiplex PCR, the TCRdb table keeps only in-frame clones and is missing some. Seen here are around 68,000 clones, about 85% observed once, and the top ten hold roughly 10%. Germline lookup yields CDR1 MNHEY and CDR2 SVGAGI. Losses at the gene ends were 6 bases for V and 3 bases for J; bases not matched to a gene: 7. The CDR3 runs to 14 residues. The receptor was derived from a female donor in good health and CMV-seronegative. The chain has TRBV6-5 and TRBJ2-7; 8 nucleotides agree with TRBD1. The sample consisted of PBMCs. CDR3 amino acids: CASRSDRGSYEQYF. The CDR3 bases are TGTGCCAGCAGAAGCGACAGGGGAAGCTACGAGCAGTACTTC.